One T cell receptor beta chain is described in this entry. This clonotype was observed a few times. Its binding antigen is unknown. No base quality information exists; no much larger clone differs at one position. The germline V gene supplies CDR1 SGHTA and CDR2 FQGNSA. V is pared back by 2 bases and J by 7 bases, with 13 bases lying between the germline termini. The CDR3 runs 14 residues from the cysteine to the phenylalanine. CDR3 DNA only is kept here, 42 bases in frame from base 1. This sample was included in a study of blood T cells in healthy people across ages (dated by TCRdb to between 2014 and 2017). Describing the broader study: In model experiments, template switching captured roughly one uniquely barcoded TCR beta cDNA molecule for every two T cells. Donors were grouped into four age groups: young (average 16 years), middle-aged (about 40), aged (roughly 67) and long-lived (approximately 81). The study analyzed two additional independent replicas of 1 million unique cDNA reads from the same blood draw for two donors, one aged 18 to 29 and one aged 80 or older. The study measured age-related changes in TCR beta repertoire diversity using deep sequencing normalized with unique cDNA molecular identifiers. To avoid experimental bias, donors of different ages were randomly spread across the sequencing lanes. Paper-wide results and their limitations: Observed TCR beta diversity correlated strongly with the percentage of naive T cells measured by flow cytometry. Because the CMV infection status of the donors was unknown, age-related changes in expanded clonotypes may potentially have been confounded. Observed TCR beta diversity per million T cells fell roughly linearly with age, and a significant reduction was already apparent by age roughly 40. Bulk unsorted PBMC profiling prevented conclusive comparison of naive and antigen-experienced compartments. Compared with the aged group, the long-lived group had more naive CD4+ T cells, fewer expanded clones and increased TCR diversity, a pattern suggesting age selection. Estimates of total diversity based on one million sequenced T cells were considered lower bounds and underestimates.

Library preparation used 5' RACE. Sequencer: Illumina HiSeq 2500. The second PCR ran for about 6 to 12 cycles and used a J-beta primer mix along with a sample-barcoded 5' primer. Each TCR beta cDNA molecule received a unique molecular identifier from a template-switch 5' adaptor carrying 12 random nucleotides. Each sample yielded at least 2.5 million CDR3-containing paired-end reads. First-strand cDNA synthesis was performed from all RNA using the Mint cDNA synthesis kit, with priming by a TRBC-specific oligonucleotide. After uracil-DNA glycosylase treatment, a first 18-cycle PCR used universal primers M1SS and BC2_uni_R on all cDNA. The published analysis was carried out like this. Normalization of each sample was performed by random selection of 1 million high-quality reads, each carrying a distinct molecular identifier. Reads sharing molecular identifiers were discarded rather than binned into consensus sequences. MiTCR, run with a Q25 quality threshold and the strictest error-elimination algorithm, handled CDR3 identification, clonotype clustering and error correction. A nonparametric unseen species model using Euler transformation provided a lower-bound estimate of total TCR beta diversity. TCRdb reran the public reads through fastp at Q25 and MiXCR, keeping productive beta chains. All rows with the same CDR3 protein become a single entry with the most common DNA and genes. The authors' filters were not applied to this entry. Here the sample has about 1.8 million distinct CDR3 sequences; roughly 49% occur a single time. The biggest ten clones account for around 2.1% of the sample.

The donors were around 39 Caucasian individuals from Russia, aged 6 to 90 years, who were systemically healthy. Around 9.9 milliliters of peripheral blood were collected from each donor into EDTA-treated Vacutainer tubes. PBMCs were isolated by Ficoll-Paque density-gradient centrifugation, with at least 6 million obtained per sample. Trizol reagent was used to extract total RNA from the PBMCs, yielding at least 5.5 micrograms per sample. Naive CD45RAhigh/CD27high T cell percentages were measured by flow cytometry on a PBMC aliquot from every donor. The receptor chain draws on TRBV7-2 and TRBJ2-3; the D segment could be TRBD2, given 5 matching bases. The receptor's source is a woman in her thirties or forties in good health. The specimen sequenced was blood. The CDR3 region reads CASSLSGSGYTQYF. The nucleotides are TGTGCCAGCAGCTTATCCGGGTCGGGGTATACGCAGTATTTT.